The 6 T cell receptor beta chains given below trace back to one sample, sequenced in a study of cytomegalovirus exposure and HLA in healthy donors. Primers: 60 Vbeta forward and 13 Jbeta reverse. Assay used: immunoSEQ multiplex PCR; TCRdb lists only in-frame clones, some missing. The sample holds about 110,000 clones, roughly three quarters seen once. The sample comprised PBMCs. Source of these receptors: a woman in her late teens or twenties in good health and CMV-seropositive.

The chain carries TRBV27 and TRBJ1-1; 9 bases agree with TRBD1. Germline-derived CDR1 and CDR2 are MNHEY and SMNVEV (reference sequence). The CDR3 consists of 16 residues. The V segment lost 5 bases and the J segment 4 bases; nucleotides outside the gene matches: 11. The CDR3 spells CASSSNTGGWGTEAFF. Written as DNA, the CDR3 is TGTGCCAGCAGTAGCAACACAGGGGGCTGGGGCACTGAAGCTTTCTTT.

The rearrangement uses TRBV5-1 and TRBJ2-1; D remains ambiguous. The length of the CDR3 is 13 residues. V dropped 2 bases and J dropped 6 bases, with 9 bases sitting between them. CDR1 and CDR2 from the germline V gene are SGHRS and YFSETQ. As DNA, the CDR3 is TGCGCCAGCAGCTTTTCCGTCCTCAATGAGCAGTTCTTC. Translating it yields CASSFSVLNEQFF.

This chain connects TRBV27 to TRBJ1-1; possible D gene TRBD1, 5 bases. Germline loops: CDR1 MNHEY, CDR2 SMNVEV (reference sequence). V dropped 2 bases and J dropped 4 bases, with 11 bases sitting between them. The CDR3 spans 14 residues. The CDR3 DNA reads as TGTGCCAGCAGTTTAGGAGGGGCCAGCACTGAAGCTTTCTTT. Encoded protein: CASSLGGASTEAFF.

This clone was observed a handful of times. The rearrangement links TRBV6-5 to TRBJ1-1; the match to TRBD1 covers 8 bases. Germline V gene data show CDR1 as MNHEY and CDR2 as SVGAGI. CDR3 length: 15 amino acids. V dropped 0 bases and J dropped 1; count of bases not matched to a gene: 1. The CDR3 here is CASSYSDRANTEAFF. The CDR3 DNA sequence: TGTGCCAGCAGTTACTCGGACAGGGCGAACACTGAAGCTTTCTTT.

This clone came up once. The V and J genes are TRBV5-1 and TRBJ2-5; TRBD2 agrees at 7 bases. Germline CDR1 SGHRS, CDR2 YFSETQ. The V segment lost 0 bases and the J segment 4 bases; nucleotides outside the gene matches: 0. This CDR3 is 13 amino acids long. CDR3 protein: CASSLGGGETQYF. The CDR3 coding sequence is TGCGCCAGCAGCTTGGGCGGGGGAGAGACCCAGTACTTC.

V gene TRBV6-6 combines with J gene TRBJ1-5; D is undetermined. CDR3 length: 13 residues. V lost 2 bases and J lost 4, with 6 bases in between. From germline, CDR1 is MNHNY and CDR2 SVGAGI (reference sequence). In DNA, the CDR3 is TGTGCCAGCAGTTACGGCGGGAATCAGCCCCAGCATTTT. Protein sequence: CASSYGGNQPQHF.